The clone carrying this T cell receptor beta chain was observed a few times. Its target is unknown. The sample comes from a study of CD8 T cells in ankylosing spondylitis. Trimming took off 2 bases at V and 2 bases at J, with 13 bases between the two ends. The CDR3 is 16 amino acids. From germline, CDR1 is KGHDR and CDR2 SFDVKD. As the method for making TCR beta libraries, quantitative 5'-RACE with molecular barcodes was used. MiXCR, applied by TCRdb to the 5' RACE reads, yields one record per CDR3 protein. This table holds about 90,000 distinct CDR3 sequences, about 27% found once. Study-wide results and caveats: In reactive arthritis synovial fluid and blood, some motif variants had been reported before. Within matched ankylosing spondylitis synovial fluid, disease-linked clones were reportedly significantly enriched.

The sequencing input was blood, either unsorted or a sorted T cell fraction (not recorded which). The clonotype comes from a male donor with ankylosing spondylitis or in good health (not recorded which). The chain uses TRBV24-1 and TRBJ2-3; tentatively, D is TRBD1 or TRBD2 (5 bases each). DNA for the CDR3: TGTGCCACCAGTGATTCGCTAGGGACCCACACAGATACGCAGTATTTT. Amino acid sequence: CATSDSLGTHTDTQYF.